A single sample is the source of the 20 T cell receptor beta chains below, sequenced in a study of T cell responses to AZD1222 COVID-19 vaccine. The method was immunoSEQ multiplex PCR; TCRdb's version includes in-frame clones alone and lacks a portion of them. The data hold over 45,000 clones, with about 89% observed a single time. Source: peripheral blood, taken on day 0 of AZD1222 vaccination. The source of these receptors is an adult in good health.

The chain employs TRBV15 and TRBJ2-3; D not certain. The CDR3 totals 13 residues. Germline CDR1 LNHNV, CDR2 YYDKDF (reference sequence). The ends were cut back, 2 bases at V and 9 bases at J, with 12 bases in the middle. CDR3 protein: CATSRPNEETQYF. DNA of the CDR3: TGTGCCACCAGCAGACCTAATGAAGAGACGCAGTATTTT.

This clone was seen only a few times. V is TRBV24-1 and J is TRBJ2-3, with a possible D match to TRBD2 (5 bases). Germline loops: CDR1 KGHDR, CDR2 SFDVKD. The CDR3 covers 17 residues. With 0 bases removed from V and 2 bases from J, the gap between germline ends came to 14 bases. As DNA, the CDR3 is TGTGCCACCAGTGATTTGAAGGCGGGTGGGTCCACAGATACGCAGTATTTT. This translates into CATSDLKAGGSTDTQYF.

This clone occurred once. This chain joins TRBV24-1 and TRBJ1-1; no reliable D call. The CDR3 sequence is 13 residues long. The germline V and J ends were trimmed by 4 bases and 4 bases, with 9 bases remaining between them. Germline V gene data show CDR1 as KGHDR and CDR2 as SFDVKD. The CDR3 protein is CATSESTRTEAFF. CDR3 nucleotide sequence: TGTGCCACCAGTGAATCGACCCGCACTGAAGCTTTCTTT.

This clone came up once. The chain couples TRBV6-5 to TRBJ1-2; no reliable D call. The CDR3 has 13 residues. Germline V gene sequence: CDR1 MNHEY, CDR2 SVGAGI. V gave up 5 bases and J gave up 5 bases, with 12 bases separating them. CDR3: CASSQSRNYGYTF. CDR3 DNA sequence: TGTGCCAGCAGTCAATCCAGGAATTATGGCTACACCTTC.

V and J are TRBV5-5 and TRBJ2-7, with TRBD2 as a possible D gene (5 bases). The CDR3 consists of 14 residues. V was clipped by 3 bases and J by 6 bases, with 16 bases between them. CDR1 SGHKS and CDR2 YYEKEE come from the germline V gene (reference sequence). The CDR3 region has the DNA TGTGCCAGCAGCTACCTAGAGGCACGGGGCGAGCAGTACTTC. Protein sequence: CASSYLEARGEQYF.

The chain uses TRBV23-1 and TRBJ1-1; 7 nucleotides agree with TRBD1. TRBV23-1 is identified as an open reading frame with a role that is uncertain. The CDR3 loop spans 15 amino acids. J lost 3 bases, V lost 4 bases, and 8 bases had no gene match. The CDR3 spells CASSLTGVMDTEAFF. The CDR3 nucleotides are TGCGCCAGCAGTCTAACAGGGGTAATGGACACTGAAGCTTTCTTT.

The genes are TRBV5-1 and TRBJ2-3; 8 nucleotides agree with TRBD2. Germline V lookup: CDR1 SGHRS, CDR2 YFSETQ. J was trimmed by 5 bases and V by 3 bases; bases with no gene match: 11. The CDR3 loop spans 16 amino acids. The CDR3 DNA reads TGCGCCAGCAGCTCCACCTCGGGGGGGATTGTAGATACGCAGTATTTT. Its translation: CASSSTSGGIVDTQYF.

The CDR3 DNA sequence: TGTGCCTGGTCCCCGGGACCAACAATGCAGTACTTC. As protein: CAWSPGPTMQYF. The chain has TRBV30 and TRBJ2-7; D is possibly TRBD1 or TRBD2 (5 bases each). Germline loops: CDR1 GTSNPN, CDR2 SVGIG (reference sequence). Trimming took 5 bases from V and 9 from J, leaving 17 bases between them. This CDR3 comprises 12 residues. Full variable domain (rest looked up from reference TRBV30 and TRBJ2-7): SQTIHQWPATLVQPVGSPLSLECTVEGTSNPNLYWYRQAAGRGLQLLFYSVGIGQISSEVPQNLSASRPQDRQFILSSKKLLLSDSGFYLCAWSPGPTMQYFGPGTRLTVT.

In the case of this clone: Other DNA sequences in the sample encode the same CDR3. In DNA form, the CDR3 reads TGTGCCAGCTCCCCCTCTCGGTACGAGCAGTACTTC. It codes for CASSPSRYEQYF. The chain has TRBV18 and TRBJ2-7, with D uncertain. The CDR3 consists of 12 residues. Germline CDR1 KGHSH, CDR2 LQKENI. Trimming left V 6 bases short and J 4 bases short, with 10 bases between.

The chain employs TRBV9 and TRBJ1-1, with a possible D match to TRBD1 (6 bases). Germline V gene data show CDR1 as SGDLS and CDR2 as YYNGEE. The CDR3 has 15 residues. V lost 0 bases to trimming and J lost 3 bases, with 12 bases between them. The chain's CDR3 is CASSVEVGGHTEAFF. The CDR3 nucleotides read TGTGCCAGCAGCGTAGAGGTAGGGGGACACACTGAAGCTTTCTTT.

This rearrangement joins TRBV29-1 to TRBJ2-1; a possible D gene is TRBD1 (5 bases). There are 12 residues in the CDR3. Trimming shortened V by 2 bases and J by 5 bases, and 7 bases separated the two germline ends. CDR1 SQVTM and CDR2 ANQGSEA come from the germline V gene. The CDR3 here is CSVERTHNEQFF. As DNA, the CDR3 is TGCAGCGTTGAAAGGACACACAATGAGCAGTTCTTC.

This sequence joins TRBV28 and TRBJ2-1; tentatively, D is TRBD2 (5 bases). V was trimmed by 5 bases and J by 3 bases, leaving 17 bases between them. There are 16 residues in the CDR3. Germline CDR1 reads MDHEN; CDR2 reads SYDVKM. The CDR3 nucleotides are TGTGCCAGCAGTACCGGACTGGGAGCTGGCTACAATGAGCAGTTCTTC. Protein product: CASSTGLGAGYNEQFF.

This clone was recorded once. The V call is TRBV6-1, the J call TRBJ1-1; 8 bases agree with TRBD1. V was clipped by 2 bases and J by 1 base; unmatched bases: 6. Germline CDR1 is MNHNS and CDR2 is SASEGT. This CDR3 comprises 16 residues. CDR3 sequence: CASSESDRGWNTEAFF. Written as DNA, the CDR3 is TGTGCCAGCAGTGAAAGTGACAGGGGCTGGAACACTGAAGCTTTCTTT.

This chain connects TRBV28 to TRBJ2-1, with D possibly being TRBD2 (6 bases). Germline V CDR1 and CDR2: MDHEN, SYDVKM. The V end lost 1 base, the J end lost 6 bases, and 16 bases lay between the germline ends. This CDR3 contains 16 residues. This CDR3 is CASSLSRDSWTNEQFF. DNA of the CDR3: TGTGCCAGCAGTTTATCCCGGGACTCGTGGACCAATGAGCAGTTCTTC.

The chain employs TRBV28 and TRBJ2-5; 13 nucleotides align to TRBD2. Germline CDR1 MDHEN, CDR2 SYDVKM. The CDR3 sequence is 15 residues long. The V segment lost 6 bases and the J segment 3 bases; nucleotides outside the gene matches: 4. This CDR3 reads CASRTGLAGEETQYF. The CDR3 coding sequence is TGTGCCAGCAGGACTGGACTAGCGGGAGAAGAGACCCAGTACTTC. The variable domain in full, with the rest retrieved from reference TRBV28 and TRBJ2-5, is DVKVTQSSRYLVKRTGEKVFLECVQDMDHENMFWYRQDPGLGLRLIYFSYDVKMKEKGDIPEGYSVSREKKERFSLILESASTNQTSMYLCASRTGLAGEETQYFGPGTRLLVL.

The chain joins TRBV29-1 to TRBJ1-4, with D perhaps TRBD1 (5 bases). V gave up 1 base and J gave up 7 bases, with 19 bases separating them. Per the germline V gene, CDR1 is SQVTM and CDR2 is ANQGSEA. The CDR3 loop spans 16 amino acids. The DNA of the CDR3 is TGCAGCGTTGAAGTCCCCTTAGGGGCTGGGACTGAAAAACTGTTTTTT. This translates into CSVEVPLGAGTEKLFF.

The chain employs TRBV18 and TRBJ1-2; D is unclear. This CDR3 region has 15 residues. Germline-derived CDR1 and CDR2 are KGHSH and LQKENI. The V and J ends lost 3 bases and 6 bases respectively, with 17 bases between them. Written as DNA, the CDR3 is TGTGCCAGCTCACCTAGTTCGTACGCCGAGGATGGCTACACCTTC. Its protein product is CASSPSSYAEDGYTF.

In this sample, this clone turned up once. The chain combines TRBV11-1 with TRBJ2-2; no firm D call. This CDR3 comprises 13 residues. Trimming left V 1 base short and J 5 bases short, with 5 bases between. The germline CDR1 and CDR2 sequences are SGHAT and FQDESV (reference sequence). DNA for the CDR3: TGTGCCAGCAGCTTAGATGGAACCGGGGAGCTGTTTTTT. Its protein is CASSLDGTGELFF.

This clone has only a few counts. The V and J genes are TRBV18 and TRBJ1-1; D unresolved. CDR3 size: 14 residues. The germline CDR1 and CDR2 sequences are KGHSH and LQKENI. Trimming shortened V by 2 bases and J by 5 bases, and 12 bases separated the two germline ends. CDR3 bases: TGTGCCAGCTCACCAGGGCAGAGCCAGACTGAAGCTTTCTTT. As protein: CASSPGQSQTEAFF.

V gene TRBV18 combines with J gene TRBJ2-1; D gene unclear. From germline, CDR1 is KGHSH and CDR2 LQKENI. The V gene lost 6 bases and the J gene lost 3 bases, with 18 bases spanning the gap. The CDR3 runs to 16 residues. The CDR3 is CASSEAGGSNYNEQFF. CDR3 bases: TGTGCCAGCTCTGAAGCAGGTGGCAGCAACTACAATGAGCAGTTCTTC.